A selection of T cell receptor beta chains follows, all from one sample in a study of blood T cells in healthy people across ages. TCRdb ran MiXCR on the 5' RACE reads and lists one entry per CDR3 protein. This sample has 600,000 or so distinct CDR3 sequences; around 31% occur once, and the top ten carry approximately 15%. The sample taken for sequencing was blood. The origin of the receptors is a woman of 80 years or more in good health. The CDR3 runs from the conserved cysteine through the conserved F or W. D genes are given only for firm matches. Not every row has a clone size; where given, it reads once, few, many or a size class.

J | V | D | size | DNA | CDR3
TRBJ2-2 | TRBV30 | - | once | TGTGCCTGGAGTCGACAGAACACCGGGGAGCGGTTTTTT | CAWSRQNTGERFF
TRBJ1-5 | TRBV27 | TRBD1 | - | TGTGCCAGCAGTTTATACAGGGGCGGAGGTCAGCCCCAGCATTTT | CASSLYRGGGQPQHF
TRBJ2-7 | TRBV9 | TRBD2 | many | TGTGCCAGCAGCGCAGCGTTTGGCGGGGGCTCCTACGAGCAGTACTTC | CASSAAFGGGSYEQYF
TRBJ2-5 | TRBV4-1 | TRBD2 | - | TGCGCCAGCAGCCTGCCAGCGGGGTTCCCTAATGAGCAGTACTTC | CASSLPAGFPNEQYF
TRBJ1-1 | TRBV18 | - | - | TGTGCCAGCTCACACTCTACAGTGAACACTGAAGCTTTCTTT | CASSHSTVNTEAFF
TRBJ1-6 | TRBV6-2/TRBV6-3 | - | few | TGTGCCAGCAGCAACTCCCAGGATTCACCCCTCCACTTT | CASSNSQDSPLHF
TRBJ2-7 | TRBV5-1 | - | few | TGCGCCAGCATGGACAGCAACTCCTACGAGCAGTACTTC | CASMDSNSYEQYF
TRBJ2-7 | TRBV30 | TRBD1 | few | TGTGCCTGGAGCTTAGGGGGACAGGGGAGGTACGAGCAGTACTTC | CAWSLGGQGRYEQYF
TRBJ1-2 | TRBV6-2/TRBV6-3 | TRBD1 | many | TGTGCCAGCAGTTATTCCGACAGGGGAAAGGGCTACACCTTC | CASSYSDRGKGYTF
TRBJ1-1 | TRBV6-5 | - | - | TGTGCCAGCAGTGGGACCTGGGACACTGAAGCTTTCTTT | CASSGTWDTEAFF
TRBJ2-1 | TRBV30 | TRBD2 | - | TGTGCCGGCGGTAAATCCTCTAGCGGGGGGCTACAGGGGCAGTTCTTC | CAGGKSSSGGLQGQFF
TRBJ2-2 | TRBV12-3/TRBV12-4 | - | many | TGTGCCAGCAGCCGAATCTCATCCGGGGAGCTGTTTTTT | CASSRISSGELFF
TRBJ2-2 | TRBV6-6 | TRBD2 | few | TGTGCCAGCGGTATAGCGGGGGGGAACACCGGGGAGCTGTTTTTT | CASGIAGGNTGELFF
TRBJ1-1 | TRBV6-5 | - | once | TGTGCCAGCAGTTACTCGTTCCCAGGGTGGATGACTGAAGCTTTCTTT | CASSYSFPGWMTEAFF
TRBJ1-5 | TRBV6-1 | - | many | TGTGCCAGCAGTGACAGTTTCGATCAGCCCCAGCATTTT | CASSDSFDQPQHF
TRBJ2-7 | TRBV25-1 | - | many | TGTGCCAGCAGCGCGAACCCCCGGGGCTCCTACGAGCAGTACTTC | CASSANPRGSYEQYF
TRBJ2-3 | TRBV20-1 | TRBD1 | many | TGCAGTGCCCCCGGACAGGGTTCTCGCACAGATACGCAGTATTTT | CSAPGQGSRTDTQYF
TRBJ1-5 | TRBV3-1 | - | many | TGTGCCAGCAGCCAAGAGGGGGGAAATCAGCCCCAGCATTTT | CASSQEGGNQPQHF
TRBJ2-7 | TRBV20-1 | TRBD2 | - | TGCAGTGCTAAAGACAGCGGGGGCTCCTACGAGCAGTACTTC | CSAKDSGGSYEQYF
TRBJ2-3 | TRBV4-3 | - | many | TGCGCCAGCAGCCAAGATGTCCGCACAGATACGCAGTATTTT | CASSQDVRTDTQYF
TRBJ1-1 | TRBV28 | - | - | TGTGCCAGCAGTTTGAATCTAGGAGCAGAAGCTTTCTTT | CASSLNLGAEAFF
TRBJ1-1 | TRBV5-1 | - | many | TGCGCCAGCAGCTTGGGAGGCGCTAAGAACACTGAAGCTTTCTTT | CASSLGGAKNTEAFF
TRBJ1-5 | TRBV6-5 | - | few | TGTGCCTGCAGCCGGGAGGGGGAGGGCAATCAGCCCCAGCATTTT | CACSREGEGNQPQHF
TRBJ2-5 | TRBV7-6 | - | many | TGTGCCAGCAGCTTAGCGGCTAAACAAGAGACCCAGTACTTC | CASSLAAKQETQYF
TRBJ1-1 | TRBV5-1 | - | many | TGCGCCAGCAGCTTGGCCCCCACGAACACTGAAGCTTTCTTT | CASSLAPTNTEAFF
TRBJ1-4 | TRBV29-1 | TRBD1 | many | TGCAGCGTTGCCCCGGGACAGATTAATGAAAAACTGTTTTTT | CSVAPGQINEKLFF
TRBJ2-3 | TRBV7-2 | - | - | TGTGCCAGCAGCTTAGGGTCAGGGACTAGCACAGATACGCAGTATTTT | CASSLGSGTSTDTQYF
TRBJ2-5 | TRBV7-2 | - | many | TGTGCCAGCAGCCCAGGGACTCGCCCCGTCGAGACCCAGTACTTC | CASSPGTRPVETQYF
TRBJ2-7 | TRBV6-5 | TRBD1 | many | TGTGCCAGCAGTCCCACAGGGGGCTTCGAGCAGTACTTC | CASSPTGGFEQYF
TRBJ2-1 | TRBV20-1 | TRBD1 | - | TGCAGTGCTCGGGACCTGGACAGGGCGTACAATGAGCAGTTCTTC | CSARDLDRAYNEQFF
TRBJ1-1 | TRBV5-5 | - | - | TGTGCCAGCACTCTCGAAGGGGGGAACACTGAAGCTTTCTTT | CASTLEGGNTEAFF
TRBJ1-1 | TRBV10-3 | TRBD1 | many | TGTGCCACCTGGACAGGACAGAGTCAGAGCGCTGAAGCTTTCTTT | CATWTGQSQSAEAFF
TRBJ2-3 | TRBV15 | TRBD1 | - | TGTGCCACCAGCAGGGACTGGGGACAGGGGGAGCAAACGCAGTATTTT | CATSRDWGQGEQTQYF
TRBJ1-2 | TRBV21-1 | - | - | TGTGCCAGCAGCATAACCGGGACCCAGTATGGCTACACCTTC | CASSITGTQYGYTF
TRBJ2-7 | TRBV7-2 | - | many | TGTGCCAGCAGCGTATATAGCGGAATCGGATACGAGCAGTACTTC | CASSVYSGIGYEQYF
TRBJ1-1 | TRBV7-3 | - | few | TGTGCCAGCAGCTTAAGAGCCCCGACTTCGAACACTGAAGCTTTCTTT | CASSLRAPTSNTEAFF
TRBJ2-5 | TRBV25-1 | - | - | TGTGCCAGCAGTGAATTTCACACTGCGGAGACCCAGTACTTC | CASSEFHTAETQYF
TRBJ2-5 | TRBV5-1 | TRBD1 | many | TGCGCCAGCAGCTATCGACAGGGGAAAGAGACCCAGTACTTC | CASSYRQGKETQYF
TRBJ2-7 | TRBV5-4 | - | - | TGTGCCAGCAGCTCTGTCCCGACCAAGAGCTCCTACAATGAGCAGTACTTC | CASSSVPTKSSYNEQYF
TRBJ2-5 | TRBV2 | - | many | TGTGCCAGCAGTGTAGATCTGGGGCGACAAACTATACAAGAGACCCAGTACTTC | CASSVDLGRQTIQETQYF
TRBJ2-5 | TRBV4-3 | - | many | TGCGCCAGCAGCCCCACACGCGGTGGGACCCAGTACTTC | CASSPTRGGTQYF
TRBJ2-1 | TRBV7-6 | - | - | TGTGCCAGCAGCCCAATGGTCAGGGACGGACACAATGAGCAGTTCTTC | CASSPMVRDGHNEQFF
TRBJ2-3 | TRBV9 | - | many | TGTGCCAGCAGCGGAGGGGGGGGCGCGTCCACAGATACGCAGTATTTT | CASSGGGGASTDTQYF
TRBJ1-2 | TRBV5-5 | - | many | TGTGCCAGCTGCGTTGGGGGGCTTCTTAACTATGGCTACACCTTC | CASCVGGLLNYGYTF
TRBJ1-2 | TRBV3-1 | - | - | TGTGCCAGCAGCCAAGATGCCTCATCTAGCTATGGCTACACCTTC | CASSQDASSSYGYTF
TRBJ2-5 | TRBV9 | - | many | TGTGCCAGCAGCTCAACAGGCTACCAAGAGACCCAGTACTTC | CASSSTGYQETQYF